The subject of this entry is one T cell receptor beta chain. Per the germline V gene, CDR1 is SNHLY and CDR2 is FYNNEI. CDR3 size: 20 residues. Trimming left V 8 bases short and J 0 bases short, with 26 bases between. Sequenced by immunoSEQ multiplex PCR; TCRdb stores in-frame clones only, minus some. Found here are about 160,000 clones, 85% of them singletons; the top ten hold approximately 3.3%. This specimen belongs to a study of blood T cell repertoires in COVID-19. This chain uses TRBV2 with TRBJ1-6; weak D call: TRBD1 (6 bases). Sequenced sample: peripheral blood. The source is a human donor with acute or convalescent COVID-19. The donor label of this sample is uncertain. Here the CDR3 reads CASGNKIRTATSSYNSPLHF. CDR3 nucleotide sequence: TGTGCCAGCGGAAACAAAATACGGACAGCTACTAGCTCCTATAATTCACCCCTCCACTTT.